The TCR beta chain under discussion was sequenced for a study of blood T cell repertoires in COVID-19. All recovered Cohort 3 donors got two negative PCRs, got clearance, or saw symptom resolution. In the authors' workflow: Amplifying reference gene primers gave estimates of nucleated cell counts. The data were produced by immunoSEQ multiplex PCR, yet TCRdb's version contains in-frame clones alone and is incomplete. V and J calls and clone size are copied from that table; D and trimming were computed from the DNA. The data show a few hundred thousand clones, over 75% seen once. V shed 7 bases and J 0 bases; nucleotides not matched to a gene: 7. Germline CDR1 is MDHEN and CDR2 is SYDVKM. CDR3 size: 15 residues.

Sequences were obtained from PBMCs or T cells enriched from blood (not recorded which). The TCR comes from a woman aged 30 to 39 who had recovered from COVID-19. The chain couples TRBV28 to TRBJ2-7, with 9 nucleotides matching TRBD2. CDR3 nucleotides: TGTGCCAGCACCCAGGCGGGGGGGAGCTCCTACGAGCAGTACTTC. Translated, it gives CASTQAGGSSYEQYF.